The next 27 T cell receptor beta chains were all read from a single sample in a study of regulatory T cells in long-lasting Graves disease. Time point given: newly diagnosed GD, antithyroid drugs for less than 3 months. PBMCs were the source of the RNA used for TCR sequencing. Building the TCR beta libraries relied on iRepertoire HTBI primers, and CDR3 regions underwent Arm-PCR. TCRdb analysed the multiplex PCR reads with MiXCR anew, one entry per CDR3 protein. Among 680,000 or so distinct CDR3 sequences listed, 16% were seen once. This sample was shared with a second study, whose subject was T cells in Graves' hyperthyroidism and ophthalmopathy.

The source material was peripheral blood mononuclear cells (PBMCs), sampled at new diagnosis, from a patient treated with antithyroid drugs. These TCRs come from a woman aged 25 to 45 with Graves disease.

This clonotype was seen only a few times. The rearrangement joins TRBV5-1 to TRBJ1-1; no firm D call. This CDR3 contains 14 residues. V was clipped by 2 bases and J by 6 bases, with 14 bases between them. CDR1 and CDR2 (germline): SGHRS, YFSETQ. The CDR3, as DNA: TGCGCCAGCAGCTTAGAGGTTTCGGCGGCTGAAGCTTTCTTT. Translation: CASSLEVSAAEAFF.

This clonotype was seen many times. The chain has TRBV2 and TRBJ2-7; a possible D gene is TRBD1 (7 bases). V was cut by 4 bases and J by 6 bases, with 16 bases left in between. Germline values: CDR1 SNHLY, CDR2 FYNNEI. CDR3 length: 14 residues. CDR3 sequence reads: CASSVYRGLSEQYF. The CDR3 DNA follows: TGTGCCAGCAGTGTTTACAGGGGACTTTCCGAGCAGTACTTC.

Ten or more counts support this clonotype. J is TRBJ2-5 and V is TRBV28, with 7 bases matching TRBD2. CDR3 size: 15 residues. V shed 2 bases and J 5 bases; nucleotides not matched to a gene: 8. CDR1 is MDHEN, CDR2 SYDVKM, per germline. CDR3 in amino acids: CASSLRRTSVETQYF. The CDR3 DNA is TGTGCCAGCAGTTTACGTAGAACTAGCGTGGAGACCCAGTACTTC.

On this clonotype itself: Just one base apart from a much larger clone, this may be a read error. CDR3 protein: CASALSGETQYF. CDR3 in DNA: TGTGCCAGCGCTCTTTCCGGAGAGACCCAGTACTTC. The genes are TRBV12-3 or TRBV12-4 and TRBJ2-3, with D unresolved. The J call is uncertain, as TRBJ2-5 better fits the DNA end. The CDR3 totals 12 residues.

This clonotype was seen ten or more times. The V call is TRBV3-1, the J call TRBJ1-2, with TRBD1 identical over 7 bases. Germline values: CDR1 LGHDT, CDR2 YNNKEL (reference sequence). This CDR3 is built from 15 residues. V shed 1 base, J shed 4 bases, and the junction held 6 bases outside the gene matches. CDR3 protein: CASSQAQTGTYGYTF. CDR3 coding DNA: TGTGCCAGCAGCCAAGCTCAGACAGGGACCTATGGCTACACCTTC.

This clonotype was seen repeatedly, ten times or more. DNA for the CDR3: TGTGCCAGCAGTTACGCGCGGGGCACTGAGCAGTTCTTC. As protein: CASSYARGTEQFF. The chain joins TRBV6-2 or TRBV6-3 to TRBJ2-1; maybe TRBD2 (6 bases). Germline CDR1 is MNHEY and CDR2 is SVGEGT. The CDR3 loop spans 13 amino acids. Between the trimmed V and J ends, which lost 2 bases and 9 bases, there was a span of 11 bases.

The genes are TRBV12-3 or TRBV12-4 and TRBJ1-6; D is unresolved. The CDR3 spans 13 residues. The V and J ends lost 3 bases and 10 bases respectively, with 10 bases between them. The chain's CDR3 is CASSFSLYSPLHF. In nucleotides, the CDR3 is TGTGCCAGCAGTTTTAGTCTTTACTCACCCCTCCACTTT.

This clonotype showed up many times. The chain carries TRBV12-3 or TRBV12-4 and TRBJ2-3, with TRBD1 as a possible D gene (6 bases). The CDR3 consists of 16 residues. V lost 3 bases and J lost 4, with 17 bases in between. The CDR3 DNA reads TGTGCCAGCAGTTTCGGCCAGGGGCTGGTTTCAGATACGCAGTATTTT. This codes for CASSFGQGLVSDTQYF.

The V and J genes are TRBV12-5 and TRBJ1-1; possible D gene TRBD1, 6 bases. Germline values: CDR1 LGHNT, CDR2 FRNRAP. The CDR3 sequence is 13 residues long. V was shortened by 6 bases and J by 5 bases, with 13 bases between the two germline ends. CDR3 protein: CASGTAGETEAFF. The DNA of the CDR3 is TGTGCTAGTGGAACCGCAGGGGAAACTGAAGCTTTCTTT.

This clonotype showed up many times. The chain employs TRBV11-2 and TRBJ1-1; 8 nucleotides match TRBD1. There are 15 residues in the CDR3. The V and J ends lost 1 base and 4 bases, in that order; junction bases with no gene match: 5. Germline V gene sequence: CDR1 SGHAT, CDR2 FQNNGV. The CDR3 loop is CASSLGGQGRTEAFF. The CDR3 region has the DNA TGTGCCAGCAGCTTAGGCGGACAGGGACGCACTGAAGCTTTCTTT.

In its sample, this clonotype was seen many times. The V gene is TRBV2, the J gene TRBJ1-2; 7 positions agree with TRBD1. With V trimmed by 7 bases and J by 4 bases, 15 bases remained unmatched. Germline loops: CDR1 SNHLY, CDR2 FYNNEI. The CDR3 has 16 amino acids. The CDR3 protein is CASKGQTGWESYGYTF. The CDR3 DNA follows: TGTGCCAGCAAGGGTCAGACAGGGTGGGAGTCCTATGGCTACACCTTC.

This clonotype showed up just a few times. The chain recombines TRBV6-1 with TRBJ2-5, with TRBD2 matching over 16 bases. Germline V gives CDR1 MNHNS, CDR2 SASEGT. V gave up 7 bases and J gave up 7 bases; unmatched junction bases: 6. CDR3 length equals 15 residues. The CDR3 reads CASIDGTSGRGTQYF. In DNA form, the CDR3 reads TGTGCCAGCATCGATGGGACTAGCGGGAGGGGGACCCAGTACTTC.

This clonotype came up a few times. The chain carries TRBV27 and TRBJ2-7, with 7 bases lining up with TRBD1. From germline, CDR1 is MNHEY and CDR2 SMNVEV (reference sequence). Germline trimming cut 6 bases from V and 3 bases from J; bases unmatched to any gene: 8. This CDR3 spans 14 amino acids. The CDR3 region is CASSAGAGGYEQYF. The CDR3 region has the DNA TGTGCCAGCAGCGCCGGGGCAGGGGGCTACGAGCAGTACTTC.

V is TRBV29-1 and J is TRBJ1-6; D gene unclear. From germline, CDR1 is SQVTM and CDR2 ANQGSEA. This CDR3 contains 14 residues. Deletions cut 7 bases from V and 7 bases from J, with 17 bases between. The CDR3 protein is CSAQENTENSPLHF. DNA for the CDR3: TGCAGCGCTCAGGAAAACACGGAAAATTCACCCCTCCACTTT.

This clonotype was observed a handful of times. This chain connects TRBV15 to TRBJ2-1, with D possibly being TRBD2 (5 bases). The ends were cut back, 4 bases at V and 0 bases at J, with 13 bases in the middle. Germline CDR1 reads LNHNV; CDR2 reads YYDKDF (reference sequence). The CDR3 is made up of 16 amino acids. CDR3 nucleotide sequence: TGTGCCACCAGCAAGAGGACGGGGAGCTCCTACAATGAGCAGTTCTTC. Translated, it gives CATSKRTGSSYNEQFF.

This clonotype was seen repeatedly, ten times or more. The chain uses TRBV7-3 and TRBJ2-3, with TRBD1 as a possible D gene (7 bases). Germline assignment: CDR1 SGHTA and CDR2 FQGTGA. V was shortened by 3 bases and J by 2 bases, with 12 bases between the two germline ends. This CDR3 has 15 residues. The CDR3 region is CASSFQGGNTDTQYF. CDR3 bases: TGTGCCAGCAGCTTTCAGGGGGGAAACACAGATACGCAGTATTTT. Together with reference TRBV7-3 and TRBJ2-3, the CDR3 gives the full variable domain: GAGVSQTPSNKVTEKGKYVELRCDPISGHTALYWYRQSLGQGPEFLIYFQGTGAADDSGLPNDRFFAVRPEGSVSTLKIQRTERGDSAVYLCASSFQGGNTDTQYFGPGTRLTVL.

The chain joins TRBV30 to TRBJ1-3, with 9 positions matching TRBD1. The CDR3 length is 17 residues. Germline values: CDR1 GTSNPN, CDR2 SVGIG (reference sequence). J was trimmed by 1 base and V by 2 bases; bases with no gene match: 9. The CDR3 region is CAWSRTGAFRSGNTIYF. In DNA form, the CDR3 reads TGTGCCTGGAGTAGGACAGGGGCTTTTAGATCTGGAAACACCATATATTTT.

The chain employs TRBV18 and TRBJ2-1, with 7 bases fitting TRBD1. Trimming cost V 4 bases and J 2 bases; bases outside gene matches: 17. The CDR3 has 19 residues. Germline CDR1 is KGHSH and CDR2 is LQKENI. This CDR3 is CASSLQVPGTVIPYNEQFF. The CDR3 DNA reads as TGTGCCAGCTCACTCCAGGTCCCCGGGACAGTGATACCCTACAATGAGCAGTTCTTC.

This clonotype was counted ten times or more. The chain links TRBV20-1 to TRBJ2-1, with D maybe TRBD2 (5 bases). Trimming took 3 bases from V and 8 from J, leaving 11 bases between them. This CDR3 contains 12 residues. Looked up from germline, CDR1 is DFQATT and CDR2 is SNEGSKA (reference sequence). CDR3 sequence reads: CSASYPGDEQFF. CDR3 in DNA: TGCAGTGCTAGTTATCCCGGGGATGAGCAGTTCTTC.

This clonotype was recorded many times. In DNA form, the CDR3 reads TGTGCCAGCTACTCCGGCGTAGGAGGAGTCAATGAGCAGTTCTTC. Encoded protein: CASYSGVGGVNEQFF. The rearrangement links TRBV6-2 or TRBV6-3 to TRBJ2-1, with D perhaps TRBD2 (5 bases). Germline V CDR1 and CDR2: MNHEY, SVGEGT. This CDR3 region has 15 residues. Trimming left V 8 bases short and J 6 bases short, with 20 bases between.

This clonotype appeared many times. The chain has TRBV28 and TRBJ2-7; D unresolved. Germline CDR1 MDHEN, CDR2 SYDVKM. The CDR3 has 15 amino acids. The V gene lost 7 bases and the J gene lost 1 base, with 17 bases spanning the gap. DNA for the CDR3: TGTGCCAGCATCGGTCAAAGGCTGGGGTCCTACGAGCAGTACTTC. Translating it yields CASIGQRLGSYEQYF.

In its sample, this clonotype was seen many times. V and J are TRBV2 and TRBJ2-5; 11 nucleotides agree with TRBD2. This CDR3 is built from 18 residues. Unmatched junction bases numbered 6, after V lost 0 bases and J lost 0 bases. Per germline, CDR1 SNHLY and CDR2 FYNNEI. CDR3 nucleotides: TGTGCCAGCAGTGAAGCGGGACTAGCGGAATGGTACCAAGAGACCCAGTACTTC. Translated, it gives CASSEAGLAEWYQETQYF.

The chain employs TRBV15 and TRBJ2-2, with D unresolved. V dropped 3 bases and J dropped 1 base, with 6 bases sitting between them. The CDR3 covers 14 residues. Germline assignment: CDR1 LNHNV and CDR2 YYDKDF (reference sequence). This CDR3 reads CATSSAVNTGELFF. CDR3 nucleotides: TGTGCCACCAGCAGCGCAGTGAACACCGGGGAGCTGTTTTTT.

This clonotype was recorded many times. The chain has TRBV6-1 and TRBJ2-1; 8 bases fit TRBD1. V was clipped by 6 bases and J by 7 bases; unmatched bases: 8. Germline V gene sequence: CDR1 MNHNS, CDR2 SASEGT. The CDR3 extends over 14 amino acids. CDR3 protein: CASRARDRRNEQFF. The CDR3 region has the DNA TGTGCCAGCAGGGCCCGGGACAGGAGGAATGAGCAGTTCTTC.

There are a few counts of this clonotype. V gene TRBV30 combines with J gene TRBJ2-1; 10 nucleotides agree with TRBD1. With 5 bases clipped from V and 6 bases from J, the junction kept 7 bases outside the gene matches. The length of the CDR3 is 14 residues. Germline assignment: CDR1 GTSNPN and CDR2 SVGIG (reference sequence). Here the CDR3 reads CAWGRGQGVNEQFF. The CDR3 DNA reads TGTGCCTGGGGGCGCGGACAGGGGGTCAATGAGCAGTTCTTC.

The rearrangement uses TRBV2 and TRBJ2-1; the match to TRBD1 covers 10 bases. Germline V gene lookup returns CDR1 SNHLY and CDR2 FYNNEI. The CDR3 runs to 15 residues. With 7 bases clipped from V and 4 bases from J, the junction kept 7 bases outside the gene matches. The CDR3 DNA reads TGTGCCAGCACTATCGGGACAGGGGCATACAATGAGCAGTTCTTC. Amino acids: CASTIGTGAYNEQFF.

On this clonotype: A far larger clone is off by one base, so a read error is likely. V is TRBV2 and J is TRBJ2-3; the D is unclear. The V and J ends lost 5 bases and 2 bases respectively, with 23 bases between them. CDR3 length: 18 residues. The germline V gene has CDR1 SNHLY and CDR2 FYNNEI. CDR3 region: CASSHTSPGPKNTDTQYF. CDR3 in DNA: TGTGCCAGCAGTCACACATCGCCGGGCCCCAAAAACACAGATACGCAGTATTTT.